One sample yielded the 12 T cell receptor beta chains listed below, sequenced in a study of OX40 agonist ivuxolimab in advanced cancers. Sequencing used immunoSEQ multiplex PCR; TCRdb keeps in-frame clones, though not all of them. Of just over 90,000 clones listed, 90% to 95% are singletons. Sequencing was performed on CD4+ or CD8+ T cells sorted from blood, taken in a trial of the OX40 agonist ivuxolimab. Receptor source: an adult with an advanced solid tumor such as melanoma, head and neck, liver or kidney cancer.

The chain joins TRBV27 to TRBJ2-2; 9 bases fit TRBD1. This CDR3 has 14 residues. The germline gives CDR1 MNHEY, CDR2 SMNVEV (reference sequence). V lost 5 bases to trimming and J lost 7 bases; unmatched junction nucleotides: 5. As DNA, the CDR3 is TGTGCCAGCAGTCTGACAGGGGGGGGCGGGGAGCTGTTTTTT. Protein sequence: CASSLTGGGGELFF.

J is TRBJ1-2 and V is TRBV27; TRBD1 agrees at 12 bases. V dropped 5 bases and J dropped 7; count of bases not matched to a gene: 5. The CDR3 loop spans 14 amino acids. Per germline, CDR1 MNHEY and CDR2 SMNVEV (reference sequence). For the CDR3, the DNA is TGTGCCAGCAGTGGGGGACAGGGGGCGGCTGGCTACACCTTC. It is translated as CASSGGQGAAGYTF.

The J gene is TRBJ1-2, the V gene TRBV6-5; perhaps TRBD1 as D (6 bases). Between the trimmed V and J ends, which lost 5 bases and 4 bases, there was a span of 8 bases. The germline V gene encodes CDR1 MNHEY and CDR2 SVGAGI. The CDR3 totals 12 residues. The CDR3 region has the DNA TGTGCCAGCAGTCAGGACAGCTATGGCTACACCTTC. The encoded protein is CASSQDSYGYTF.

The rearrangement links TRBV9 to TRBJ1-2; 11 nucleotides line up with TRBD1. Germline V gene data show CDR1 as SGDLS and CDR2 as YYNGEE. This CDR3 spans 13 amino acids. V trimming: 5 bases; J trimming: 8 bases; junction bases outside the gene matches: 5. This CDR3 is CASSGQGARGYTF. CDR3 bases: TGTGCCAGCAGTGGACAGGGGGCAAGAGGCTACACCTTC.

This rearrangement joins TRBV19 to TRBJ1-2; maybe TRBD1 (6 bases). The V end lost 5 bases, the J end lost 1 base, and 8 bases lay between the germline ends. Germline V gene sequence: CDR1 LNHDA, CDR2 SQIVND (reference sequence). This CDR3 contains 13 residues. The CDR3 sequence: CASSDRINYGYTF. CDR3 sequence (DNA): TGTGCCAGTAGTGACAGGATTAACTATGGCTACACCTTC.

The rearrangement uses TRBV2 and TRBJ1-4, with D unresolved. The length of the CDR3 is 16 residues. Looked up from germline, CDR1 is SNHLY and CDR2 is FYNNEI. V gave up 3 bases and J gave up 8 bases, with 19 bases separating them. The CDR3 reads CASSENWSRKGEKLFF. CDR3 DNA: TGTGCCAGCAGTGAGAATTGGTCGCGGAAAGGGGAAAAACTGTTTTTT. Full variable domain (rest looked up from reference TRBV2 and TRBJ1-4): EPEVTQTPSHQVTQMGQEVILRCVPISNHLYFYWYRQILGQKVEFLVSFYNNEISEKSEIFDDQFSVERPDGSNFTLKIRSTKLEDSAMYFCASSENWSRKGEKLFFGSGTQLSVL.

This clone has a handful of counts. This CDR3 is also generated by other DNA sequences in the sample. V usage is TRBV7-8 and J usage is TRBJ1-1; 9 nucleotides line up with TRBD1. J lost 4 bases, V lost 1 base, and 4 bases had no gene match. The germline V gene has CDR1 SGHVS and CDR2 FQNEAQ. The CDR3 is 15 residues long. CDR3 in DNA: TGTGCCAGCAGCTTAGGTACGACAGGGGGCACTGAAGCTTTCTTT. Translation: CASSLGTTGGTEAFF.

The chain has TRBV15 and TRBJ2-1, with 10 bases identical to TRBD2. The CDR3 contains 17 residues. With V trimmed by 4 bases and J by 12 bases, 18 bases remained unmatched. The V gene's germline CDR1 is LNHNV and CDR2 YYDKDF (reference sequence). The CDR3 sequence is CATSTNRQLAEREGQFF. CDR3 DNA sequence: TGTGCCACCAGCACCAACCGACAACTAGCGGAGCGGGAGGGGCAGTTCTTC.

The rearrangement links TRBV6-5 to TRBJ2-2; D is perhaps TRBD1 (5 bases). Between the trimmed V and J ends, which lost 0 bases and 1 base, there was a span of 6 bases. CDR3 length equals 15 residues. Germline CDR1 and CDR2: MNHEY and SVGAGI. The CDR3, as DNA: TGTGCCAGCAGTTACTCCCAGGGGAACACCGGGGAGCTGTTTTTT. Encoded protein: CASSYSQGNTGELFF.

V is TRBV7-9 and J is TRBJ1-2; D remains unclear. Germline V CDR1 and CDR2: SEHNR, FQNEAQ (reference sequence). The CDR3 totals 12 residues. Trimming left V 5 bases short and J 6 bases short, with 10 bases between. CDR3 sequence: CASSHPRDGYTF. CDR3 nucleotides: TGTGCCAGCAGCCATCCCCGGGATGGCTACACCTTC. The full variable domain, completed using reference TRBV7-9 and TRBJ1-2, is DTGVSQNPRHKITKRGQNVTFRCDPISEHNRLYWYRQTLGQGPEFLTYFQNEAQLEKSRLLSDRFSAERPKGSFSTLEIQRTEQGDSAMYLCASSHPRDGYTFGSGTRLTVV.

The CDR3, as DNA: TGTGCCAGCAAAGGGGACAGCGGCTCTGGAAACACCATATATTTT. It yields the protein CASKGDSGSGNTIYF. V is TRBV6-5 and J is TRBJ1-3; 7 bases agree with TRBD1. CDR1 and CDR2 from the germline V gene are MNHEY and SVGAGI. The CDR3 sequence is 15 residues long. The J segment lost 0 bases and the V segment lost 7 bases, leaving 6 bases of the junction unmatched.

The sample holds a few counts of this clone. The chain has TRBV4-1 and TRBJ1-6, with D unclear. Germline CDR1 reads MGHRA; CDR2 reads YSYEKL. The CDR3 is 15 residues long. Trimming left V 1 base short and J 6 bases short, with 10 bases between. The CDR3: CASSQGWTANSPLHF. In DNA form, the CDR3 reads TGCGCCAGCAGCCAAGGATGGACGGCTAATTCACCCCTCCACTTT.